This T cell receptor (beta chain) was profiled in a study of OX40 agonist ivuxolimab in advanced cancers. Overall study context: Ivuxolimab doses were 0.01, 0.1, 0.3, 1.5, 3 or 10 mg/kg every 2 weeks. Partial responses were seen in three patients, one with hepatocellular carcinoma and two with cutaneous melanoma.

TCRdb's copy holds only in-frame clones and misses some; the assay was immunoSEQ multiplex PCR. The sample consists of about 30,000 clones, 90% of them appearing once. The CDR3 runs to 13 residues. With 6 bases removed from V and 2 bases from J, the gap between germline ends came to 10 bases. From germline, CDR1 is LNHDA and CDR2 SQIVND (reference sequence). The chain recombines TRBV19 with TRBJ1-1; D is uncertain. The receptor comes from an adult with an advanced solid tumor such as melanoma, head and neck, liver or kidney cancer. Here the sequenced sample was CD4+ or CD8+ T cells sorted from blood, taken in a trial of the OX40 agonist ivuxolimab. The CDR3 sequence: CASSATSNTEAFF. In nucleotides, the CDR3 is TGTGCCAGTAGCGCGACCTCCAACACTGAAGCTTTCTTT.